The 29 T cell receptor beta chains in this list originate from one sample, sequenced in a study of blood T cell repertoires in COVID-19. Assay: immunoSEQ multiplex PCR; the TCRdb copy retains only in-frame clones and omits some. The sample has 330,000 or so clones, about nine tenths seen once. The sequencing sample was made of PBMCs or T cells enriched from blood (not recorded which). The receptors stem from a woman aged 25 to 39 who had been exposed to COVID-19.

The chain is built from TRBV11-2 and TRBJ2-7; 11 bases fit TRBD1. The CDR3 totals 15 residues. Germline V gene sequence: CDR1 SGHAT, CDR2 FQNNGV. With 3 bases clipped from V and 3 bases from J, the junction kept 4 bases outside the gene matches. CDR3 bases: TGTGCCAGCAGCTTTAGGGGACAGGGGGTCTACGAGCAGTACTTC. Translation gives CASSFRGQGVYEQYF.

This chain links TRBV28 with TRBJ2-7, with TRBD2 matching 12 bases. Germline CDR1 reads MDHEN; CDR2 reads SYDVKM. V shed 6 bases, J shed 3 bases, and the junction held 9 bases outside the gene matches. CDR3 length: 16 amino acids. CDR3 sequence (DNA): TGTGCCAGCAGCTCTCAACCGGGACTAGCGGGCTACGAGCAGTACTTC. Protein: CASSSQPGLAGYEQYF.

The chain has TRBV5-1 and TRBJ2-3; the match to TRBD2 covers 7 bases. Germline lookup yields CDR1 SGHRS and CDR2 YFSETQ. The CDR3 is 18 amino acids. The V gene end was trimmed by 2 bases and the J gene end by 6 bases; junction bases not matched to a gene: 18. The CDR3 nucleotides read TGCGCCAGCAGCTTCCCTCCGGAGACTAGCCCTAACCGGGATACGCAGTATTTT. It encodes CASSFPPETSPNRDTQYF.

This sequence joins TRBV5-1 and TRBJ2-1; 8 positions match TRBD2. Germline trimming cut 0 bases from V and 5 bases from J; bases unmatched to any gene: 4. This CDR3 comprises 15 residues. Germline lookup yields CDR1 SGHRS and CDR2 YFSETQ. The CDR3 region is CASSLGTSPDNEQFF. The CDR3 DNA reads TGCGCCAGCAGCTTGGGGACTAGCCCTGACAATGAGCAGTTCTTC.

A note on this clone: Other DNA sequences in this specimen translate into the identical CDR3. V usage is TRBV3-1 (or the pseudogene TRBV3-2) and J usage is TRBJ1-1; no clear D. The germline V gene encodes CDR1 LGHDT and CDR2 YNNKEL (reference sequence). Trimming left V 1 base short and J 5 bases short, with 11 bases between. CDR3 size: 14 residues. The CDR3 is CASSQVVGGTEAFF. The DNA for the CDR3 is TGTGCCAGCAGCCAAGTAGTAGGAGGAACTGAAGCTTTCTTT.

The chain combines TRBV3-1 (or the pseudogene TRBV3-2) with TRBJ2-7; D is undetermined. The CDR3 consists of 13 residues. The V gene lost 1 base and the J gene lost 3 bases, with 7 bases spanning the gap. Per the germline V gene, CDR1 is LGHDT and CDR2 is YNNKEL (reference sequence). CDR3 sequence reads: CASSQVPHYEQYF. The DNA of the CDR3 is TGTGCCAGCAGCCAAGTTCCCCACTACGAGCAGTACTTC.

J is TRBJ1-3 and V is TRBV28; D is perhaps TRBD1 (6 bases). The germline V and J ends were trimmed by 3 bases and 4 bases, with 13 bases remaining between them. The germline gives CDR1 MDHEN, CDR2 SYDVKM. This CDR3 has 15 amino acids. CDR3 residues: CASSFRGAQGNTIYF. The CDR3 DNA reads TGTGCCAGCAGTTTTCGGGGGGCACAAGGAAACACCATATATTTT.

This rearrangement joins TRBV29-1 to TRBJ1-2; D might be TRBD1 (5 bases). The CDR3 runs to 13 residues. V was clipped by 6 bases and J by 7 bases, with 18 bases between them. Germline CDR1 is SQVTM and CDR2 is ANQGSEA. CDR3 DNA sequence: TGCAGCGTCGTACGCCGGGGGATAGGTGGCTACACCTTC. It codes for CSVVRRGIGGYTF. The variable domain in full, with the rest retrieved from reference TRBV29-1 and TRBJ1-2, is SAVISQKPSRDICQRGTSLTIQCQVDSQVTMMFWYRQQPGQSLTLIATANQGSEATYESGFVIDKFPISRPNLTFSTLTVSNMSPEDSSIYLCSVVRRGIGGYTFGSGTRLTVV.

This rearrangement joins TRBV5-1 to TRBJ2-7; perhaps TRBD1 as D (6 bases). The CDR3 covers 15 residues. V was clipped by 4 bases and J by 1 base, with 15 bases between them. Germline loops: CDR1 SGHRS, CDR2 YFSETQ. The CDR3 bases are TGCGCCAGCAGCCCCATCAACAGGGAATCCTACGAGCAGTACTTC. It specifies CASSPINRESYEQYF. Based on the CDR3 plus reference TRBV5-1 and TRBJ2-7, the full variable domain is KAGVTQTPRYLIKTRGQQVTLSCSPISGHRSVSWYQQTPGQGLQFLFEYFSETQRNKGNFPGRFSGRQFSNSRSEMNVSTLELGDSALYLCASSPINRESYEQYFGPGTRLTVT.

The chain recombines TRBV19 with TRBJ1-5; 11 nucleotides line up with TRBD1. The CDR3 extends over 15 amino acids. Germline V gives CDR1 LNHDA, CDR2 SQIVND (reference sequence). After removal of 5 bases from V and 5 bases from J, the junction contained 5 bases not matched to a gene. The CDR3 nucleotides are TGTGCCAGTAGTGTGGACAGGGGGCGGGATCAGCCCCAGCATTTT. This codes for CASSVDRGRDQPQHF.

V usage is TRBV19 and J usage is TRBJ2-7; tentative D call: TRBD1 (5 bases). The CDR3 has 14 residues. V was trimmed by 5 bases and J by 5 bases, leaving 16 bases between them. Germline CDR1 reads LNHDA; CDR2 reads SQIVND (reference sequence). In DNA, the CDR3 is TGTGCCAGTAGTCGACAGTCCTCGGATAACGAGCAGTACTTC. Its translation is CASSRQSSDNEQYF.

This clone was picked up a small number of times. This chain connects TRBV28 to TRBJ1-1, with D possibly being TRBD1 (5 bases). V shed 3 bases and J shed 1 base, with 15 bases lying between them. Germline values: CDR1 MDHEN, CDR2 SYDVKM. The CDR3 sequence is 16 residues long. The CDR3 region has the DNA TGTGCCAGCAGTTTGAATCCGGGGGAGTGGAACACTGAAGCTTTCTTT. It specifies CASSLNPGEWNTEAFF. The variable domain in full, completed from reference TRBV28 and TRBJ1-1, reads DVKVTQSSRYLVKRTGEKVFLECVQDMDHENMFWYRQDPGLGLRLIYFSYDVKMKEKGDIPEGYSVSREKKERFSLILESASTNQTSMYLCASSLNPGEWNTEAFFGQGTRLTVV.

V gene TRBV6-1 combines with J gene TRBJ1-4; possibly TRBD1 for D (5 bases). This CDR3 spans 17 amino acids. V lost 2 bases to trimming and J lost 4 bases, with 17 bases between them. Germline V gives CDR1 MNHNS, CDR2 SASEGT. The CDR3 bases are TGTGCCAGCAGTGAATGGGGCGACAGCCAAAATAATGAAAAACTGTTTTTT. Residues: CASSEWGDSQNNEKLFF.

The gene calls are TRBV4-2 and TRBJ2-1; perhaps TRBD2 as D (5 bases). Trimming shortened V by 0 bases and J by 6 bases, and 15 bases separated the two germline ends. CDR1 is LGHNA and CDR2 is YNFKEQ in the germline V gene. This CDR3 is built from 16 residues. Written as DNA, the CDR3 is TGTGCCAGCAGCCAAGATGAGGGTTTGTCGGGCAATGAGCAGTTCTTC. It codes for CASSQDEGLSGNEQFF.

The rearrangement joins TRBV14 to TRBJ2-1, with 10 bases aligning to TRBD2. The V gene end was trimmed by 2 bases and the J gene end by 4 bases; junction bases not matched to a gene: 8. This CDR3 has 17 residues. The V gene's germline CDR1 is SGHDN and CDR2 FVKESK. The CDR3 protein is CASSQSGLADKYNEQFF. The CDR3 coding sequence is TGTGCCAGCAGCCAATCCGGACTAGCGGACAAATACAATGAGCAGTTCTTC.

The chain has TRBV28 and TRBJ1-5; 8 bases match TRBD1. This CDR3 region has 13 residues. The V gene's germline CDR1 is MDHEN and CDR2 SYDVKM. After removal of 8 bases from V and 6 bases from J, the junction contained 6 bases not matched to a gene. CDR3 region: CASQPTGGQPQHF. The DNA of the CDR3 is TGTGCCAGCCAACCAACAGGGGGTCAGCCCCAGCATTTT.

The chain combines TRBV10-3 with TRBJ2-4; 10 positions agree with TRBD1. Germline CDR1 ENHRY, CDR2 SYGVKD. V lost 2 bases, J lost 1 base, and 2 bases stayed unmatched. This CDR3 comprises 16 residues. The CDR3 DNA reads TGTGCCATCAGTGAGGGACAGGGGGACGCCAAAAACATTCAGTACTTC. Its translation: CAISEGQGDAKNIQYF.

This chain connects TRBV4-1 to TRBJ1-5; the D gene is possibly TRBD1 (6 bases). This CDR3 spans 16 amino acids. CDR1 is MGHRA, CDR2 YSYEKL, per germline. V lost 0 bases and J 4 bases, leaving 13 bases between the germline ends. As DNA, the CDR3 is TGCGCCAGCAGCCAAGATTTCCCAGGGGTTAATCAGCCCCAGCATTTT. It codes for CASSQDFPGVNQPQHF.

The CDR3 protein is CASSESGGPSYEQYF. The CDR3 nucleotides are TGCGCCAGCAGTGAGTCTGGCGGGCCTTCCTACGAGCAGTACTTC. The chain recombines TRBV10-1 with TRBJ2-7; D is perhaps TRBD2 (5 bases). Trimming left V 0 bases short and J 1 base short, with 10 bases between. The CDR3 has 15 amino acids. CDR1 WNHNN and CDR2 SYGVQD come from the germline V gene (reference sequence).

This chain joins TRBV13 and TRBJ1-3; 9 bases are a match to TRBD1. The V gene's germline CDR1 is PRHDT and CDR2 FYEKMQ (reference sequence). The CDR3 sequence is 13 residues long. Losses at the gene ends were 6 bases for V and 3 bases for J; bases not matched to a gene: 0. The CDR3 DNA sequence: TGTGCCAGCAGGGGACAGGGTGGAAACACCATATATTTT. Translation gives CASRGQGGNTIYF.

CDR3 DNA: TGTGCCACCAGTGAAGGAGCGGGAGGGAACTACGAGCAGTACTTC. It specifies CATSEGAGGNYEQYF. The V gene is TRBV24-1, the J gene TRBJ2-7; the match to TRBD2 covers 10 bases. The trim removed 4 bases at V and 3 bases at J, leaving 5 bases unmatched. The length of the CDR3 is 15 residues. From germline, CDR1 is KGHDR and CDR2 SFDVKD.

The rearrangement joins TRBV9 to TRBJ2-7, with 12 bases matching TRBD2. V shed 0 bases and J 3 bases; nucleotides not matched to a gene: 1. This CDR3 region has 15 residues. Germline V CDR1 and CDR2: SGDLS, YYNGEE. The CDR3 reads CASSVGTSGIYEQYF. CDR3 nucleotides: TGTGCCAGCAGCGTAGGGACTAGCGGGATCTACGAGCAGTACTTC.

The V call is TRBV6-5, the J call TRBJ2-7, with D hard to call. V lost 6 bases, J lost 0 bases, and 15 bases lay in between. CDR3 length equals 15 residues. Germline V gives CDR1 MNHEY, CDR2 SVGAGI. As DNA, the CDR3 is TGTGCCAGCAGGACAACAAGCAGTCCCTCCTACGAGCAGTACTTC. It yields the protein CASRTTSSPSYEQYF.

This chain links TRBV5-1 with TRBJ1-2; a possible D gene is TRBD1 (5 bases). CDR1 is SGHRS and CDR2 is YFSETQ in the germline V gene. V lost 7 bases, J lost 4 bases, and 17 bases lay in between. CDR3 size: 14 residues. The CDR3 coding sequence is TGCGCCAGCTCCCCCGGGGACTCGGGCTATGGCTACACCTTC. The encoded protein is CASSPGDSGYGYTF.

The rearrangement uses TRBV7-9 and TRBJ2-1, with D perhaps TRBD2 (6 bases). The CDR3 spans 14 residues. The germline CDR1 and CDR2 sequences are SEHNR and FQNEAQ (reference sequence). V was trimmed by 5 bases and J by 6 bases, leaving 14 bases between them. The DNA of the CDR3 is TGTGCCAGCAGCCCACAAGGGACTCCCAATGAGCAGTTCTTC. Translation gives CASSPQGTPNEQFF.

The chain carries TRBV27 and TRBJ2-1, with 12 positions matching TRBD2. Germline trimming cut 5 bases from V and 5 bases from J; bases unmatched to any gene: 7. The germline gives CDR1 MNHEY, CDR2 SMNVEV (reference sequence). The CDR3 has 16 residues. The CDR3 is CASSPGLAGSNNEQFF. The CDR3 region has the DNA TGTGCCAGCAGTCCCGGACTAGCGGGATCCAACAATGAGCAGTTCTTC.

The V call is TRBV5-1, the J call TRBJ2-7, with D uncertain. Germline loops: CDR1 SGHRS, CDR2 YFSETQ. The CDR3 spans 11 residues. Trimming cost V 3 bases and J 4 bases, with 5 bases left between them. The CDR3 bases are TGCGCCAGCAGCTACGGGTACGAGCAGTACTTC. Translation: CASSYGYEQYF.

The chain is built from TRBV28 and TRBJ1-1, with unresolved D. CDR1 and CDR2 from the germline V gene are MDHEN and SYDVKM. Trimming stripped 2 bases from V and 11 bases from J, with 9 bases between. This CDR3 comprises 11 residues. The CDR3 bases are TGTGCCAGCAGTTTAAGCTGGAGGGCTTTCTTT. Residues: CASSLSWRAFF.

The V call is TRBV25-1, the J call TRBJ1-2, with D possibly TRBD1 on 6 matching bases. The CDR3 runs to 15 residues. V dropped 3 bases and J dropped 4 bases, with 15 bases sitting between them. Germline V gene sequence: CDR1 MGHDK, CDR2 SYGVNS. The CDR3 coding sequence is TGTGCCAGCAGTGACCGGATTGGGGGCGCCTATGGCTACACCTTC. Translating gives CASSDRIGGAYGYTF.